The 11 T cell receptor beta chains reported below all come from one sample, sequenced in a study of CD8 T cells in Susac syndrome. It was with random hexamers that roughly 0.5 to 1 ug RNA was reverse transcribed. TCRdb reprocessed the immunoSEQ multiplex PCR reads via MiXCR and lists one record per CDR3 protein. The data show roughly 400,000 distinct CDR3 sequences, with about 85% seen just once and under 0.15% held by the top ten. Sequenced material: CD8+ T cells from PBMCs. The receptors shown here come from a human donor with multiple sclerosis.

This chain joins TRBV28 and TRBJ2-7; 8 bases agree with TRBD2. J gave up 0 bases and V 2 bases, and 6 bases lay outside the gene matches. The germline V gene has CDR1 MDHEN and CDR2 SYDVKM. The CDR3 is 16 residues long. CDR3 sequence (DNA): TGTGCCAGCAGTTTAGACAGCGGGGGTAGCTCCTACGAGCAGTACTTC. It yields the protein CASSLDSGGSSYEQYF. The whole variable domain, remainder taken from reference TRBV28 and TRBJ2-7, is DVKVTQSSRYLVKRTGEKVFLECVQDMDHENMFWYRQDPGLGLRLIYFSYDVKMKEKGDIPEGYSVSREKKERFSLILESASTNQTSMYLCASSLDSGGSSYEQYFGPGTRLTVT.

The chain couples TRBV7-9 to TRBJ2-3, with D possibly TRBD2 on 5 matching bases. The CDR3 totals 15 residues. Trimming shortened V by 4 bases and J by 3 bases, and 14 bases separated the two germline ends. Germline V lookup: CDR1 SEHNR, CDR2 FQNEAQ (reference sequence). The CDR3 DNA follows: TGTGCCAGCAGCTCATCGGACCCGGGGACAGATACGCAGTATTTT. Translating it yields CASSSSDPGTDTQYF.

V is TRBV28 and J is TRBJ2-3; 9 nucleotides align to TRBD1. The CDR3 has 15 amino acids. Germline CDR1 and CDR2: MDHEN and SYDVKM. Trimming cost V 4 bases and J 6 bases; bases outside gene matches: 8. CDR3 in DNA: TGTGCCAGCAGTTGGGGACAGGGTCAGCAGGATACGCAGTATTTT. Amino acid sequence: CASSWGQGQQDTQYF.

This chain uses TRBV5-4 with TRBJ2-7; D is possibly TRBD2 (5 bases). The V and J ends lost 4 bases and 0 bases respectively, with 17 bases between them. Per the germline V gene, CDR1 is SGHNT and CDR2 is YYREEE (reference sequence). This CDR3 has 16 amino acids. The CDR3 bases are TGTGCCAGCAGCCTCCAAGGCCGGAGGAGCTCCTACGAGCAGTACTTC. It translates to CASSLQGRRSSYEQYF.

CDR3 region: CASSLQVGTGEEVYF. The CDR3 region has the DNA TGTGCCAGCAGCCTACAAGTAGGGACAGGGGAGGAAGTGTACTTC. The chain combines TRBV7-9 with TRBJ2-4; 10 nucleotides line up with TRBD1. Germline V lookup: CDR1 SEHNR, CDR2 FQNEAQ (reference sequence). The CDR3 runs to 15 residues. Trimming took 5 bases from V and 15 from J; bases not matched to a gene: 16.

The gene calls are TRBV20-1 and TRBJ1-2, with TRBD1 identical over 8 bases. Germline trimming cut 0 bases from V and 5 bases from J; bases unmatched to any gene: 17. The CDR3 spans 18 residues. Germline V gene sequence: CDR1 DFQATT, CDR2 SNEGSKA (reference sequence). The CDR3 sequence: CSARDLGVGRGPTYGYTF. CDR3 sequence (DNA): TGCAGTGCTAGAGATCTGGGTGTGGGCAGGGGGCCCACGTATGGCTACACCTTC.

The chain employs TRBV11-2 and TRBJ2-1; TRBD2 matches 7 bases. The CDR3 runs 14 residues. CDR1 and CDR2 from the germline V gene are SGHAT and FQNNGV. Trimming took 4 bases from V and 8 from J; bases not matched to a gene: 8. This CDR3 reads CASSSSLAIYEQFF. The DNA of the CDR3 is TGTGCCAGCAGCTCCTCACTAGCGATCTATGAGCAGTTCTTC.

This chain links TRBV19 with TRBJ2-3; tentatively, D is TRBD2 (5 bases). The CDR3 is 14 residues long. From germline, CDR1 is LNHDA and CDR2 SQIVND (reference sequence). V lost 3 bases and J lost 3, with 10 bases in between. The CDR3: CASSMEVPTDTQYF. CDR3 in DNA: TGTGCCAGTAGTATGGAGGTACCGACAGATACGCAGTATTTT.

The chain has TRBV28 and TRBJ2-7; the match to TRBD1 covers 8 bases. J lost 9 bases, V lost 5 bases, and 0 bases had no gene match. The CDR3 covers 10 residues. CDR1 and CDR2 from the germline V gene are MDHEN and SYDVKM. CDR3 bases: TGTGCCAGCAGTGGGACAGGGCAGTACTTC. Translation: CASSGTGQYF.

The CDR3 loop reads CASTRADPNTEAFF. DNA of the CDR3: TGCGCCAGCACAAGGGCGGACCCGAACACTGAAGCTTTCTTT. The rearrangement links TRBV4-1 to TRBJ1-1; D not resolved. CDR3 size: 14 residues. Germline V CDR1 and CDR2: MGHRA, YSYEKL. The V gene lost 7 bases and the J gene lost 1 base, with 13 bases spanning the gap.

This clonotype has a handful of counts. The chain uses TRBV27 and TRBJ2-7; 10 nucleotides line up with TRBD1. The length of the CDR3 is 15 residues. The trim removed 2 bases at V and 2 bases at J, leaving 3 bases unmatched. Germline-derived CDR1 and CDR2 are MNHEY and SMNVEV (reference sequence). The CDR3 region has the DNA TGTGCCAGCAGTTTAGGGGGACAGGGGACCTACGAGCAGTACTTC. Translating it yields CASSLGGQGTYEQYF.